This TCR beta chain was captured by sequencing in a study of blood T cell repertoires in COVID-19. This CDR3 contains 13 residues. Trimming took 1 base from V and 11 from J, leaving 14 bases between them. From germline, CDR1 is LNHDA and CDR2 SQIVND (reference sequence). The data were produced by immunoSEQ multiplex PCR, yet TCRdb's version contains in-frame clones alone and is incomplete. The sample includes approximately 150,000 clones, approximately 82% of them seen just once. The sequence was obtained from a woman in her sixties or seventies who had recovered from COVID-19. The sequencing input was peripheral blood. The genes are TRBV19 and TRBJ1-1; weak D call: TRBD1 (6 bases). CDR3 in amino acids: CASSIGPRDRAFF. The CDR3 DNA reads as TGTGCCAGTAGTATAGGCCCCCGCGACAGGGCTTTCTTT.